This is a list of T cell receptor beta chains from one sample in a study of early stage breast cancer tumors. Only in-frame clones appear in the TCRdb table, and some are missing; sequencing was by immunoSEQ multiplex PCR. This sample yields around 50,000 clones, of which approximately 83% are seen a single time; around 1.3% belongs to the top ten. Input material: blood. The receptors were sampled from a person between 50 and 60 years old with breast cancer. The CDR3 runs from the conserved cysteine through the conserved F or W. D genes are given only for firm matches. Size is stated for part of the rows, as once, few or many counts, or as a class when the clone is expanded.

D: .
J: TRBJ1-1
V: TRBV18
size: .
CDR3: CASSPGLRDTEAFF
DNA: TGTGCCAGCTCACCAGGGCTTAGGGACACTGAAGCTTTCTTT

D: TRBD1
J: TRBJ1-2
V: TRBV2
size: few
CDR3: CASNRDRETYGYTF
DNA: TGTGCCAGCAACCGGGACAGGGAAACTTATGGCTACACCTTC

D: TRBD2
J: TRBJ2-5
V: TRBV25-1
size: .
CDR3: CASSELPGGGERETQYF
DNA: TGTGCCAGCAGCGAGCTCCCGGGAGGGGGAGAGCGGGAGACCCAGTACTTC

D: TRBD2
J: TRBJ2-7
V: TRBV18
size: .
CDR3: CASSQTSGGALEQYF
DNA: TGTGCCAGCTCACAAACTAGCGGGGGGGCACTCGAGCAGTACTTC

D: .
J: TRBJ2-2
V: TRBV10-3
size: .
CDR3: CAISPHDTGELFF
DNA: TGTGCCATCAGCCCGCACGATACCGGGGAGCTGTTTTTT

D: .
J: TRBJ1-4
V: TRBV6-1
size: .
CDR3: CASMRQNNEKLFF
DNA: TGTGCCAGCATGAGACAGAATAATGAAAAACTGTTTTTT

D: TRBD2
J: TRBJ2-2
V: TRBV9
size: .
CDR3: CASSLWTSGNTGELFF
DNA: TGTGCCAGCAGCCTTTGGACTAGCGGGAACACCGGGGAGCTGTTTTTT

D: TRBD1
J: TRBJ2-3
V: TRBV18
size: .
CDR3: CASSPIRGQLARTDTQYF
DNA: TGTGCCAGCTCACCAATCAGGGGGCAGCTAGCGCGCACAGATACGCAGTATTTT

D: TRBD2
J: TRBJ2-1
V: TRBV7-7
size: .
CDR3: CASSLGGTSRKFF
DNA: TGTGCTAGCAGCTTAGGAGGGACTAGCCGGAAGTTCTTC

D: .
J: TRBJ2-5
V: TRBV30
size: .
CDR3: CAWSVETQYF
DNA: TGTGCCTGGAGTGTGGAGACCCAGTACTTC

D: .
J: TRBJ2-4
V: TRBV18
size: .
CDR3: CASSPPGQGGDIQYF
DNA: TGTGCCAGCTCACCACCGGGGCAGGGAGGAGACATTCAGTACTTC

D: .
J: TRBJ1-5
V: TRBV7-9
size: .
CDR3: CASSRGGGNQPQHF
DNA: TGTGCCAGCAGCCGAGGGGGGGGAAATCAGCCCCAGCATTTT

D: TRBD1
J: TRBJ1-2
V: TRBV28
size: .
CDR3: CASSSLRDRPFYGYTF
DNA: TGTGCCAGCAGTTCTCTTCGGGACAGGCCTTTCTATGGCTACACCTTC

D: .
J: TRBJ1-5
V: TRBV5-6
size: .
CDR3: CASSLTPLSNQPQHF
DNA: TGTGCCAGCAGCTTGACCCCCCTTAGCAATCAGCCCCAGCATTTT

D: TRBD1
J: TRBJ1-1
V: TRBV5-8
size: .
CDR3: CASSFLDRGNTEAFF
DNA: TGTGCCAGCAGCTTTCTCGACAGGGGAAACACTGAAGCTTTCTTT

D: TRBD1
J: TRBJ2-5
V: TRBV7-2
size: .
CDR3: CASSPRGLQGIRETQYF
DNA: TGTGCCAGCAGCCCCAGGGGGCTACAGGGGATCCGGGAGACCCAGTACTTC

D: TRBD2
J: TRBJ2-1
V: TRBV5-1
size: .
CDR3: CASSMATSGSYNEQFF
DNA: TGCGCCAGCAGCATGGCTACTAGCGGATCCTACAATGAGCAGTTCTTC

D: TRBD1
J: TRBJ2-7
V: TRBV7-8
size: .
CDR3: CASSRDSSYEQYF
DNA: TGTGCCAGCAGCCGGGACAGCTCCTACGAGCAGTACTTC

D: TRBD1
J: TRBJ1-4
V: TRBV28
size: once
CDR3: CASSRGTGTYEKLFF
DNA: TGTGCCAGCAGCCGGGGGACAGGAACCTATGAAAAACTGTTTTTT

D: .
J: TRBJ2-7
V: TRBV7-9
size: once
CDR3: CASSLAWGSYEQYF
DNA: TGTGCCAGCAGCTTAGCGTGGGGGTCCTACGAGCAGTACTTC

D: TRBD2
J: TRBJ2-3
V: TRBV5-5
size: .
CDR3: CASSWGASGGGVDTQYF
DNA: TGTGCCAGCAGCTGGGGCGCTAGCGGGGGAGGCGTAGATACGCAGTATTTT

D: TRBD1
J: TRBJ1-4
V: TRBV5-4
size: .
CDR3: CASSSDRGRRSEKLFF
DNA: TGTGCCAGCAGCTCCGACAGGGGGCGGCGAAGTGAAAAACTGTTTTTT

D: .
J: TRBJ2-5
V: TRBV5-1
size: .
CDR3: CASNPGQETQYF
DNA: TGCGCCAGCAACCCGGGCCAAGAGACCCAGTACTTC

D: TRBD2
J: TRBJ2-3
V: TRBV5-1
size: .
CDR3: CASSLEGLRSDTQYF
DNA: TGCGCCAGCAGCTTGGAGGGACTAAGATCAGATACGCAGTATTTT

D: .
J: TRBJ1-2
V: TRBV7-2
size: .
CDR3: CASSLWGGGNYGYTF
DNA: TGTGCCAGCAGCTTATGGGGTGGGGGTAACTATGGCTACACCTTC

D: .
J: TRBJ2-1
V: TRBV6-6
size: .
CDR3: CASSQSGVEQFF
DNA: TGTGCCAGCAGTCAGAGCGGTGTTGAGCAGTTCTTC

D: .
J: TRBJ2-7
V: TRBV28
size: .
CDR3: CASSIRYSYEQYF
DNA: TGTGCCAGCAGTATTAGGTACAGCTACGAGCAGTACTTC

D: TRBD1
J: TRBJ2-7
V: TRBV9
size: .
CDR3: CASSVGQGSNEQYF
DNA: TGTGCCAGCAGCGTCGGACAGGGGTCCAACGAGCAGTACTTC

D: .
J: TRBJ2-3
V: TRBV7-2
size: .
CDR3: CASSSVRNTQYF
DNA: TGTGCCAGCAGCTCTGTCAGAAATACGCAGTATTTT

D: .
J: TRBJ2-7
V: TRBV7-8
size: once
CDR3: CASAPGGGPYEQYF
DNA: TGTGCCAGCGCTCCTGGAGGGGGCCCCTACGAGCAGTACTTC

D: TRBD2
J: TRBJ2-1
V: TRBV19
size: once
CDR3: CASTLSTSWYNEQFF
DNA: TGTGCCAGTACCTTATCGACTAGCTGGTACAATGAGCAGTTCTTC

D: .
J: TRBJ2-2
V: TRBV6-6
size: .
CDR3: CASSYEMYTGELFF
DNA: TGTGCCAGCAGTTACGAGATGTACACCGGGGAGCTGTTTTTT

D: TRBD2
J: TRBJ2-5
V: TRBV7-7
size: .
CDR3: CASSPGTGGTQYF
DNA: TGTGCTAGCAGCCCTGGGACGGGGGGGACCCAGTACTTC

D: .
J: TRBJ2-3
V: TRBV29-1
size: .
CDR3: CSVDPLEGGTDTQYF
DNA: TGCAGCGTTGACCCTTTGGAGGGGGGGACAGATACGCAGTATTTT

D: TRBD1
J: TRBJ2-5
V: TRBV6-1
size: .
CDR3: CASSLPGTGLGTQYF
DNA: TGTGCCAGCAGCTTACCCGGGACAGGGTTAGGGACCCAGTACTTC

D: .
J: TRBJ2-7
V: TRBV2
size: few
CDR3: CASGAPSSYEQYF
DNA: TGTGCCAGCGGGGCCCCCAGCAGTTACGAGCAGTACTTC

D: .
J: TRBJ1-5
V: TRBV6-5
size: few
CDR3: CASSYSPDLQQPQHF
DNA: TGTGCCAGCAGTTACTCCCCGGACTTACAGCAGCCCCAGCATTTT

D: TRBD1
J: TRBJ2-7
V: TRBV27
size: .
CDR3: CASSLLGTGLSYEQYF
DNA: TGTGCCAGCAGTTTACTAGGGACAGGACTCTCCTACGAGCAGTACTTC

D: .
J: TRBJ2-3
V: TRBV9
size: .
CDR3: CASSVGWDTQYF
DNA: TGTGCCAGCAGCGTAGGGTGGGATACGCAGTATTTT

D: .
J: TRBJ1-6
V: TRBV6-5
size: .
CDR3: CASSYSIGSGSPLHF
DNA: TGTGCCAGCAGTTACTCGATAGGATCTGGTTCACCCCTCCACTTT

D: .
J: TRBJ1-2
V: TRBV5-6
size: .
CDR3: CASTLKPDSHYGYTF
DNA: TGTGCCAGCACACTTAAGCCGGACAGTCACTATGGCTACACCTTC

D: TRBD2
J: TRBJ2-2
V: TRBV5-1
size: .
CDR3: CASSWILAEMNTGELFF
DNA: TGCGCCAGCAGCTGGATTCTAGCGGAAATGAACACCGGGGAGCTGTTTTTT

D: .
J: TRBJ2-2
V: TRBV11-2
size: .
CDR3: CASSPRPLYTGELFF
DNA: TGTGCCAGCAGCCCAAGGCCCCTTTACACCGGGGAGCTGTTTTTT

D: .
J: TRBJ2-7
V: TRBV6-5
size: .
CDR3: CASSYSRNRSPYEQYF
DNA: TGTGCCAGCAGTTACTCGAGAAACAGGTCCCCCTACGAGCAGTACTTC

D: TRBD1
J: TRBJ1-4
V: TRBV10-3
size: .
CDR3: CAISVRGDEKLFF
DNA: TGTGCCATCAGTGTCAGGGGGGATGAAAAACTGTTTTTT

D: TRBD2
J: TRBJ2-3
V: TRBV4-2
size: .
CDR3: CASSQVLAGGPDTQYF
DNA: TGTGCCAGCAGCCAAGTCCTAGCGGGGGGGCCCGATACGCAGTATTTT

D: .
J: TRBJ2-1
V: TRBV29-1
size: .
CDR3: CSVSSRLDLTYNEQFF
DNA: TGCAGCGTTTCCTCTCGGTTGGACCTCACCTACAATGAGCAGTTCTTC

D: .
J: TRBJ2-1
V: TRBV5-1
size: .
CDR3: CASSLGNEQFF
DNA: TGCGCCAGCAGCTTGGGTAATGAGCAGTTCTTC

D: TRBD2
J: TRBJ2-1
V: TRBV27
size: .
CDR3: CASSFLGGPYEQFF
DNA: TGTGCCAGCAGTTTCTTGGGAGGGCCATATGAGCAGTTCTTC

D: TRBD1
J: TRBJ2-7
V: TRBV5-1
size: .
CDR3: CASLSPDRGREQYF
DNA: TGCGCCAGCCTAAGCCCGGACAGGGGGCGCGAGCAGTACTTC

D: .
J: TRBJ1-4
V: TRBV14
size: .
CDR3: CASSLGHAKLFF
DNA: TGTGCCAGCAGCCTTGGACACGCGAAACTGTTTTTT

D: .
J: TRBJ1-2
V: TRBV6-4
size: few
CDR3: CASSVSPSAAGGYTF
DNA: TGTGCCAGCAGTGTCTCCCCAAGTGCGGCAGGAGGCTACACCTTC

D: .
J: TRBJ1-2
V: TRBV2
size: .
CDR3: CASSATASNYGYTF
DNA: TGTGCCAGCAGTGCAACGGCCTCTAACTATGGCTACACCTTC

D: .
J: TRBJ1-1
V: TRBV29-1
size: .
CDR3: CSVAGSYNTEAFF
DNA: TGCAGCGTTGCCGGGAGCTACAACACTGAAGCTTTCTTT

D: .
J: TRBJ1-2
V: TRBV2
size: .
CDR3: CASSDFNYGYTF
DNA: TGTGCCAGCAGTGACTTTAACTATGGCTACACCTTC